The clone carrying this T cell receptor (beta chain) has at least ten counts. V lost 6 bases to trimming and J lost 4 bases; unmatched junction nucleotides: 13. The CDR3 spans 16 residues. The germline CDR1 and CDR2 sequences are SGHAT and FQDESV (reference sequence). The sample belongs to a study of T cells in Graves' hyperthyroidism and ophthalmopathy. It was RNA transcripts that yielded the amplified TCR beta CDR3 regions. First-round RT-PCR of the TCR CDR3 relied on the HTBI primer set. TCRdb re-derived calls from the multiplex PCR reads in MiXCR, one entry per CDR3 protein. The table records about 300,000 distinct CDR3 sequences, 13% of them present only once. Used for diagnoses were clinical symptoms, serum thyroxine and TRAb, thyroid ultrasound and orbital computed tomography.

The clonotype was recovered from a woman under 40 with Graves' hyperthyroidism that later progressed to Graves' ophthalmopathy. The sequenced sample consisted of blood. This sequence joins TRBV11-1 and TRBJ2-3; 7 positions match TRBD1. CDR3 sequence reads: CASSPTGHRGADTQYF. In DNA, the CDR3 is TGTGCCAGCAGTCCGACAGGGCACCGAGGCGCAGATACGCAGTATTTT.